The 27 T cell receptor beta chains below come from one sample, sequenced in a study of T-cell reconstitution after alpha-beta-depleted transplantation in children. The TCRbeta library was prepared with unique molecular identifiers. A single record per CDR3 protein comes from TCRdb applying MiXCR to the PCR reads. The sample has a few hundred thousand distinct CDR3 sequences, around 15% seen once. The specimen comprised PBMCs, mostly from graft donor cells, sampled 360 days after TCRalphabeta/CD19-depleted stem cell transplant. Receptors originate from a boy younger than two who had a stem cell transplant for Wiskott-Aldrich syndrome, so the T cells may come from the graft donor.

The V gene is TRBV7-9, the J gene TRBJ2-1; no clear D gene. In germline, CDR1 is SEHNR, CDR2 FQNEAQ (reference sequence). The CDR3 length is 12 residues. V was cut by 5 bases and J by 13 bases, with 15 bases left in between. DNA for the CDR3: TGTGCCAGCAGCCCCGTCGTGGTTAGTCAGTTCTTC. This codes for CASSPVVVSQFF.

V and J are TRBV4-3 and TRBJ2-5, with 7 bases lining up with TRBD1. Germline V gene data show CDR1 as LGHNA and CDR2 as YSLEER. There are 15 residues in the CDR3. V lost 1 base and J lost 2; bases outside the gene matches: 4. The CDR3 sequence is CASSQGGTDQETQYF. The CDR3 bases are TGCGCCAGCAGCCAAGGGGGGACAGATCAAGAGACCCAGTACTTC.

This clonotype turned up a few times. V usage is TRBV5-1 and J usage is TRBJ1-1; D not certain. The CDR3 loop spans 12 amino acids. Germline CDR1 is SGHRS and CDR2 is YFSETQ. Trimming cost V 0 bases and J 7 bases, with 7 bases left between them. In DNA form, the CDR3 reads TGCGCCAGCAGCTTGGGAAAAAGTGAAGCTTTCTTT. Translated: CASSLGKSEAFF. The full variable domain, rest sourced from reference TRBV5-1 and TRBJ1-1, is KAGVTQTPRYLIKTRGQQVTLSCSPISGHRSVSWYQQTPGQGLQFLFEYFSETQRNKGNFPGRFSGRQFSNSRSEMNVSTLELGDSALYLCASSLGKSEAFFGQGTRLTVV.

This clonotype was seen many times. The chain recombines TRBV24-1 with TRBJ2-5; 9 bases agree with TRBD2. The CDR3 loop spans 17 amino acids. The germline V gene encodes CDR1 KGHDR and CDR2 SFDVKD. The trim removed 4 bases at V and 1 base at J, leaving 9 bases unmatched. CDR3 region: CATSDGLGSGSQETQYF. The CDR3 DNA is TGTGCCACCAGTGACGGCTTAGGTAGCGGGAGCCAAGAGACCCAGTACTTC.

The V and J genes are TRBV5-1 and TRBJ1-2, with a possible D match to TRBD1 (5 bases). Germline CDR1 reads SGHRS; CDR2 reads YFSETQ. The length of the CDR3 is 13 residues. Trimming removed 4 bases at V and 2 bases at J, with 9 bases between. CDR3 in DNA: TGCGCCAGCAGCGGGCGGGGGAACTATGGCTACACCTTC. This encodes CASSGRGNYGYTF.

A note on this clonotype: The junction departs from the called germline gene at one end, perhaps through a read error. The DNA for the CDR3 is TGTGCCAGCAGTTTACGGGGCGGGTTAAGAATCTTC. As protein: CASSLRGGLRIF. The rearrangement uses TRBV27 and TRBJ2-7; D is possibly TRBD1 or TRBD2 (5 bases each). From germline, CDR1 is MNHEY and CDR2 SMNVEV (reference sequence). There are 12 residues in the CDR3.

The chain joins TRBV12-3 or TRBV12-4 to TRBJ2-3, with 9 bases matching TRBD1. V lost 0 bases to trimming and J lost 6 bases; unmatched junction nucleotides: 4. This CDR3 is 15 amino acids long. CDR3 sequence: CASSLAGQGADTQYF. Written as DNA, the CDR3 is TGTGCCAGCAGTTTAGCGGGACAGGGTGCGGATACGCAGTATTTT.

The CDR3 coding sequence is TGCGCCAGCAGCTTAGGCGTCGCGGAGCAGTTCTTC. This encodes CASSLGVAEQFF. V and J are TRBV5-1 and TRBJ2-1; unclear D gene. Germline V lookup: CDR1 SGHRS, CDR2 YFSETQ. The CDR3 consists of 12 residues. The V and J ends lost 2 bases and 10 bases respectively, with 10 bases between them.

This clonotype was counted between two and nine times. The CDR3 here is CASSFPVSGEQFF. CDR3 coding DNA: TGTGCCAGCAGCTTCCCCGTTAGCGGCGAGCAGTTCTTC. The chain couples TRBV5-6 to TRBJ2-1; D possibly corresponds to TRBD2 (6 bases). The V gene's germline CDR1 is SGHDT and CDR2 YYEEEE. V was clipped by 2 bases and J by 10 bases, with 13 bases between them. There are 13 residues in the CDR3.

This clonotype was seen more than once but under ten times. V usage is TRBV25-1 and J usage is TRBJ2-7; 10 nucleotides agree with TRBD1. With 7 bases clipped from V and 7 bases from J, the junction kept 10 bases outside the gene matches. The CDR3 runs 14 residues. Per germline, CDR1 MGHDK and CDR2 SYGVNS. The CDR3 DNA reads as TGTGCCAGCATGTCCGGGACAGGGGTAAGGGAGCAGTACTTC. Amino acid sequence: CASMSGTGVREQYF.

This clonotype has more than one count but fewer than ten. The chain carries TRBV7-6 and TRBJ2-3; D may be TRBD2 (6 bases). CDR1 is SGHVS and CDR2 is FNYEAQ in the germline V gene. The CDR3 runs to 15 residues. V gave up 3 bases and J gave up 0 bases, with 10 bases separating them. The CDR3: CASSLEDYSTDTQYF. CDR3 sequence (DNA): TGTGCCAGCAGCTTGGAGGACTATAGCACAGATACGCAGTATTTT.

This clonotype was counted only a few times. V usage is TRBV5-1 and J usage is TRBJ2-7, with TRBD1 matching over 7 bases. J gave up 3 bases and V 5 bases, and 20 bases lay outside the gene matches. This CDR3 is 18 amino acids long. CDR1 is SGHRS and CDR2 is YFSETQ in the germline V gene. CDR3 coding DNA: TGCGCCAGCAGTCGGACCGGACAGGCCGCTTGGCCCAACTACGAGCAGTACTTC. This encodes CASSRTGQAAWPNYEQYF.

The table lists this clonotype with a few counts. This rearrangement joins TRBV20-1 to TRBJ2-7, with D perhaps TRBD2 (5 bases). Germline V lookup: CDR1 DFQATT, CDR2 SNEGSKA (reference sequence). The CDR3 consists of 16 residues. The V and J ends lost 0 bases and 9 bases respectively, with 24 bases between them. The CDR3 DNA reads TGCAGTGCTAGAGATTGGACTGCCTCTACTACGAAGGGGCAGTACTTC. As protein: CSARDWTASTTKGQYF.

Comments on this clonotype: One base away lies a much larger clone, so this may be a sequencing read error. The CDR3 bases are TGTGTCACCAGTGATCCCGGACAGGGCACAGATACGCAGTATTTT. It yields the protein CVTSDPGQGTDTQYF. The J gene is TRBJ2-3, the V gene TRBV24-1; 7 nucleotides line up with TRBD1. Germline lookup yields CDR1 KGHDR and CDR2 SFDVKD. This CDR3 region has 15 residues.

This clonotype was picked up a small number of times. This sequence joins TRBV4-3 and TRBJ2-3; 8 bases fit TRBD2. The V and J ends lost 0 bases and 2 bases, in that order; junction bases with no gene match: 4. Germline-derived CDR1 and CDR2 are LGHNA and YSLEER. The CDR3 extends over 16 amino acids. CDR3 sequence (DNA): TGCGCCAGCAGCCAAGAAACTAGCGGACACACAGATACGCAGTATTTT. It is translated as CASSQETSGHTDTQYF.

This clonotype was observed a handful of times. V gene TRBV24-1 combines with J gene TRBJ2-1; 12 positions match TRBD2. The CDR3 spans 15 residues. Germline V gives CDR1 KGHDR, CDR2 SFDVKD. V gave up 3 bases and J gave up 8 bases; unmatched junction bases: 4. CDR3 bases: TGTGCCACCAGTGATCCGACTAGCGGGAGTGATGAGCAGTTCTTC. This translates into CATSDPTSGSDEQFF.

The rearrangement links TRBV7-2 to TRBJ2-7; 8 bases map to TRBD2. V lost 0 bases to trimming and J lost 3 bases; unmatched junction nucleotides: 4. The CDR3 contains 15 residues. The germline gives CDR1 SGHTA, CDR2 FQGNSA. The CDR3 sequence is CASSLAGLVYYEQYF. In DNA, the CDR3 is TGTGCCAGCAGCTTAGCGGGACTAGTGTACTACGAGCAGTACTTC. The full variable domain, completed using reference TRBV7-2 and TRBJ2-7, is GAGVSQSPSNKVTEKGKDVELRCDPISGHTALYWYRQSLGQGLEFLIYFQGNSAPDKSGLPSDRFSAERTGGSVSTLTIQRTQQEDSAVYLCASSLAGLVYYEQYFGPGTRLTVT.

This clonotype was detected only a few times. The chain recombines TRBV29-1 with TRBJ2-1; 8 nucleotides agree with TRBD2. The trim removed 7 bases at V and 4 bases at J, leaving 3 bases unmatched. This CDR3 has 12 amino acids. Per the germline V gene, CDR1 is SQVTM and CDR2 is ANQGSEA. In nucleotides, the CDR3 is TGCAGCGGAGGGACTAGTTACAATGAGCAGTTCTTC. It encodes CSGGTSYNEQFF.

This clonotype was detected only a few times. The V call is TRBV4-3, the J call TRBJ2-7; D gene unclear. Trimming cost V 1 base and J 5 bases, with 12 bases left between them. Germline V CDR1 and CDR2: LGHNA, YSLEER. The CDR3 consists of 14 residues. This CDR3 is CASSQVFGYHEQYF. In DNA, the CDR3 is TGCGCCAGCAGCCAAGTGTTTGGATACCACGAGCAGTACTTC.

In its sample, this clonotype was seen a few times. The chain links TRBV5-8 to TRBJ2-4; unclear D gene. From germline, CDR1 is SGHTS and CDR2 YDEGEE. Trimming left V 6 bases short and J 0 bases short, with 4 bases between. CDR3 length: 12 residues. CDR3 DNA sequence: TGTGCCAGCACACTAGCCAAAAACATTCAGTACTTC. The encoded protein is CASTLAKNIQYF.

The rearrangement joins TRBV5-1 to TRBJ2-2; TRBD1 matches 7 bases. This CDR3 is 16 amino acids long. CDR1 and CDR2 (germline): SGHRS, YFSETQ. The V and J ends lost 2 bases and 6 bases, in that order; junction bases with no gene match: 10. CDR3 DNA sequence: TGCGCCAGCAGCTTTCCGGGACAGCCCCCCGCCGGGGAGCTGTTTTTT. Its protein product is CASSFPGQPPAGELFF.

The table lists this clonotype with a few counts. This chain links TRBV24-1 with TRBJ2-5; possibly TRBD1 for D (7 bases). Germline V lookup: CDR1 KGHDR, CDR2 SFDVKD. The V and J ends lost 4 bases and 5 bases respectively, with 10 bases between them. This CDR3 has 13 residues. The CDR3 loop reads CATSETGRETQYF. The CDR3 DNA follows: TGTGCCACCAGTGAGACAGGGAGGGAGACCCAGTACTTC.

This clonotype showed up just a few times. In DNA form, the CDR3 reads TGTGCCACCAGCAGAGATCGTGATAGAGAAGCTTTCTTT. Amino acid sequence: CATSRDRDREAFF. The rearrangement joins TRBV15 to TRBJ1-1; D gene uncertain. This CDR3 has 13 residues. The germline CDR1 and CDR2 sequences are LNHNV and YYDKDF (reference sequence). V dropped 0 bases and J dropped 8 bases, with 10 bases sitting between them.

The chain combines TRBV2 with TRBJ2-1; D could derive from TRBD1 or TRBD2 (5 bases each). This CDR3 comprises 14 residues. V was trimmed by 2 bases and J by 7 bases, leaving 12 bases between them. CDR1 is SNHLY and CDR2 is FYNNEI in the germline V gene. CDR3 in amino acids: CASSERGGQNEQFF. The CDR3 bases are TGTGCCAGCAGTGAACGGGGCGGCCAGAATGAGCAGTTCTTC.

The rearrangement links TRBV27 to TRBJ2-7; D remains ambiguous. Germline loops: CDR1 MNHEY, CDR2 SMNVEV (reference sequence). Trimming took 6 bases from V and 5 from J, leaving 14 bases between them. There are 13 residues in the CDR3. The CDR3, as DNA: TGTGCCAGCAGGTCCACCCGGACGGACGAGCAGTACTTC. It specifies CASRSTRTDEQYF.

V usage is TRBV5-1 and J usage is TRBJ2-2; 7 nucleotides align to TRBD1. Germline lookup yields CDR1 SGHRS and CDR2 YFSETQ. The CDR3 covers 14 residues. The junction had 8 bases not matched to a gene; V was cut back by 4 bases and J by 8 bases. The CDR3, as DNA: TGCGCCAGCAGCCTGACAGGGACCAAGGGGGAGCTGTTTTTT. This translates into CASSLTGTKGELFF.

This clonotype has at least ten counts. The rearrangement uses TRBV15 and TRBJ1-1; D call uncertain. The V gene lost 1 base and the J gene lost 0 bases, with 12 bases spanning the gap. The CDR3 spans 16 residues. In germline, CDR1 is LNHNV, CDR2 YYDKDF (reference sequence). CDR3 DNA: TGTGCCACCAGCAGAGGGCGCCCCGGGATGAACACTGAAGCTTTCTTT. Residues: CATSRGRPGMNTEAFF.